This TCR beta chain was identified in a study of T cells in localized non-small cell lung cancer. Measured with immunoSEQ multiplex PCR; TCRdb has only the in-frame clones, and not every one. The profile covers 20,000 to 30,000 clones, with roughly 88% appearing a single time and approximately 9.4% taken by the ten largest. The CDR3 is made up of 16 amino acids. Germline-derived CDR1 and CDR2 are MNHNS and SASEGT. V was pared by 2 bases and J by 1 base, with 14 bases between. Notes on this clone: The antigen is not known.

Study-wide results and limits: Clonality peaked in uninvolved adjacent lung rather than tumor. Elevated circulating T cell density in blood was associated with longer overall survival.

This chain uses TRBV6-1 with TRBJ1-1; no definite D call. The source material was peripheral blood mononuclear cells, sampled before any cancer treatment. This TCR was recovered from a woman between 35 and 75 years old with stage III lung adenocarcinoma. The CDR3: CASSEILWDANTEAFF. The CDR3 nucleotides read TGTGCCAGCAGTGAAATTCTATGGGATGCGAACACTGAAGCTTTCTTT.